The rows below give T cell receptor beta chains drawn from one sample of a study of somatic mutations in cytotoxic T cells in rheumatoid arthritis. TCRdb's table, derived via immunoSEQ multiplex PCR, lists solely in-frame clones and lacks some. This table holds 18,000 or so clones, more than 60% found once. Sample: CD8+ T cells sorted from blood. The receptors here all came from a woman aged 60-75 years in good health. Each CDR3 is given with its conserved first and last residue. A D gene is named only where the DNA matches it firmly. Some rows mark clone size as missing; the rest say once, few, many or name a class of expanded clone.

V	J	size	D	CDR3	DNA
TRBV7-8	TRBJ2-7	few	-	CASSLEGNEQYF	TGTGCCAGCAGCTTAGAAGGGAACGAGCAGTACTTC
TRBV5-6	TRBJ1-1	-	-	CASSLGVRTEAFF	TGTGCCAGCAGCTTAGGGGTGCGGACTGAAGCTTTCTTT
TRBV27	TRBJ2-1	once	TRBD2	CASSPGASGGWNEQFF	TGTGCCAGCTCCCCTGGGGCTAGCGGGGGATGGAATGAGCAGTTCTTC
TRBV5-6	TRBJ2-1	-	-	CASSLAGVGYNEQFF	TGTGCCAGCAGCTTGGCCGGGGTAGGATACAATGAGCAGTTCTTC
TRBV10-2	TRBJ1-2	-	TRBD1	CASSEPGTGYGYTF	TGCGCCAGCAGTGAGCCCGGGACAGGCTATGGCTACACCTTC
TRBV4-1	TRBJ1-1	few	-	CASSHRKSPGVGYSTEAFF	TGCGCCAGCAGCCACCGTAAATCCCCGGGCGTTGGTTATTCCACTGAAGCTTTCTTT
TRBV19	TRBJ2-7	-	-	CASSIVRGPGTPYEQYF	TGTGCCAGTAGTATCGTCAGAGGACCCGGGACTCCCTACGAGCAGTACTTC
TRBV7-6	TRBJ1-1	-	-	CASTDNGGGEAFF	TGTGCCAGCACCGACAATGGGGGGGGTGAAGCTTTCTTT
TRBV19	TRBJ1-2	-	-	CATQTGDGYTF	TGTGCCACACAGACAGGAGATGGCTACACCTTC
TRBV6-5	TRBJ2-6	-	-	CASSLLPPGANVLTF	TGTGCCAGCAGCCTCCTGCCTCCCGGGGCCAACGTCCTGACTTTC
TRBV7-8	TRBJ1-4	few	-	CASSRGGLGDEKLFF	TGTGCCAGCAGCCGTGGAGGGCTCGGGGATGAAAAACTGTTTTTT
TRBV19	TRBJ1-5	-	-	CASRVGVSNQPQHF	TGTGCCAGTAGGGTGGGGGTCTCCAATCAGCCCCAGCATTTT
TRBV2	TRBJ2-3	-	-	CASSWGVSTDTQYF	TGTGCCAGCTCGTGGGGAGTCAGCACAGATACGCAGTATTTT
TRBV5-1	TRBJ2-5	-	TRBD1	CASTPPDSGGKTQYF	TGCGCCAGCACCCCCCCCGATTCAGGGGGAAAGACCCAGTACTTC
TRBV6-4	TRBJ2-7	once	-	CASSVQEGYEQYF	TGTGCCAGCAGTGTCCAGGAGGGCTACGAGCAGTACTTC
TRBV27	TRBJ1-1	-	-	CASSYNGGPNTEAFF	TGTGCCAGCAGTTATAACGGGGGCCCGAACACTGAAGCTTTCTTT
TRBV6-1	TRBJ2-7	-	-	CASSEPPDPAQQYF	TGTGCCAGCAGTGAACCCCCGGATCCGGCCCAGCAGTACTTC
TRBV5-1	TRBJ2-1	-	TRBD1	CASSSGQDSYNEQFF	TGCGCCAGCAGCTCCGGACAGGACTCCTACAATGAGCAGTTCTTC
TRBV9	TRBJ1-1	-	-	CASSVAQGNTEAFF	TGTGCCAGCAGCGTAGCACAGGGGAACACTGAAGCTTTCTTT
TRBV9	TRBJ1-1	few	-	CASSHTEAFF	TGTGCCAGCAGCCACACTGAAGCTTTCTTT
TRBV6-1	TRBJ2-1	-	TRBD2	CASSATSGSGDNEQFF	TGTGCCAGCAGTGCGACTAGCGGGAGTGGGGACAATGAGCAGTTCTTC
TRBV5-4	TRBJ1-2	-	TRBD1	CASSLDRGQGYGYTF	TGTGCCAGCAGCTTGGACAGGGGGCAAGGCTATGGCTACACCTTC
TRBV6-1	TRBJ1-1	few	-	CASSPQQNTEAFF	TGTGCCAGCAGTCCTCAGCAGAACACTGAAGCTTTCTTT
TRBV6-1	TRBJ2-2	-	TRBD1	CASRTGGSTGELFF	TGTGCCAGCAGAACAGGGGGAAGCACCGGGGAGCTGTTTTTT
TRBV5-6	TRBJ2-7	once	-	CASSLGGTPSYEQYF	TGTGCCAGCAGCTTGGGTGGGACACCCTCCTACGAGCAGTACTTC
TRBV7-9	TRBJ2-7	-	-	CASSSPDRDYEQYF	TGTGCCAGCAGCTCCCCGGACAGAGACTACGAGCAGTACTTC
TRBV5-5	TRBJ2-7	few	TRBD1	CASSPRTGETYEQYF	TGTGCCAGCAGCCCGAGGACAGGGGAAACCTACGAGCAGTACTTC
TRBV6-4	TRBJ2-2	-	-	CASSEEGDGTGELFF	TGTGCCAGCAGTGAGGAAGGGGACGGCACCGGGGAGCTGTTTTTT
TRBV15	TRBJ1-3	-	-	CATSRDHGVGNTIYF	TGTGCCACCAGCAGAGATCATGGGGTTGGAAACACCATATATTTT
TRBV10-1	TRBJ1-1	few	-	CASSESQRNTEAFF	TGCGCCAGCAGTGAGAGTCAGAGGAACACTGAAGCTTTCTTT
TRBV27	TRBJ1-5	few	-	CASSKGIGNQPQHF	TGTGCCAGCAGTAAGGGAATAGGCAATCAGCCCCAGCATTTT
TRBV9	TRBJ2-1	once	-	CASSLRLEDEQFF	TGTGCCAGCAGCCTACGCCTGGAGGATGAGCAGTTCTTC
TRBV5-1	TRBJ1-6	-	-	CASSLSGAGNSPLHF	TGCGCCAGCAGCTTATCCGGGGCAGGCAATTCACCCCTCCACTTT
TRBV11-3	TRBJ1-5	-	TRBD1	CASSSHRGGNQPQHF	TGTGCCAGCAGCTCTCACAGGGGTGGCAATCAGCCCCAGCATTTT
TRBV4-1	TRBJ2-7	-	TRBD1	CASSQDGGTGGCEQYF	TGCGCCAGCAGCCAAGATGGCGGGACAGGGGGCTGCGAGCAGTACTTC
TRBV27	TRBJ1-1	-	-	CASSLSGGGTEAFF	TGTGCCAGCAGTTTGAGCGGGGGTGGCACTGAAGCTTTCTTT
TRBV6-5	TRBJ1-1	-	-	CASSPGGVEAFF	TGTGCCAGCAGCCCTGGGGGGGTTGAAGCTTTCTTT
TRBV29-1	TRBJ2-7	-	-	CSVVRGEPPYEQYF	TGCAGCGTTGTGAGGGGGGAGCCCCCCTACGAGCAGTACTTC
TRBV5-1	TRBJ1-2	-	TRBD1	CASSYEPGQGVRGYTF	TGCGCCAGCAGCTACGAACCGGGACAGGGGGTCAGGGGCTACACCTTC
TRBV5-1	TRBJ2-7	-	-	CASSQWTSTYEQYF	TGCGCCAGCAGCCAATGGACGTCTACCTACGAGCAGTACTTC
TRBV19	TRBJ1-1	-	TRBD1	CASSIGQGDMNTEAFF	TGTGCCAGTAGTATAGGACAGGGGGATATGAACACTGAAGCTTTCTTT
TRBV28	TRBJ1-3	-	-	CASSLRTPGNTIYF	TGTGCCAGCAGTTTAAGGACACCTGGAAACACCATATATTTT
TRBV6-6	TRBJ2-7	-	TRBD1	CASRDRGYEQYF	TGTGCCAGCAGAGACAGGGGTTACGAGCAGTACTTC
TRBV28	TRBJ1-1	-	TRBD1	CASSLSPGQGANTEAFF	TGTGCCAGCAGTTTAAGTCCGGGACAGGGGGCGAACACTGAAGCTTTCTTT
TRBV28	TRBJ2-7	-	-	CASSLPGDWYEQYF	TGTGCCAGCAGTTTGCCGGGGGACTGGTACGAGCAGTACTTC
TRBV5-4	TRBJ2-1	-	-	CASTPNSFGNDEQFF	TGTGCCAGCACCCCTAATAGCTTCGGGAACGATGAGCAGTTCTTC
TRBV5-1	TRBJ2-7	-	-	CASSLGAGYEQYF	TGCGCCAGCAGCTTGGGGGCAGGGTACGAGCAGTACTTC
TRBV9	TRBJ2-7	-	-	CASSVYEQYF	TGTGCCAGCAGCGTCTACGAGCAGTACTTC
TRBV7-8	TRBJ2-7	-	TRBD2	CASSLLAAGVGYKQYF	TGTGCCAGCAGCTTACTAGCGGCGGGAGTCGGGTACAAGCAGTACTTC
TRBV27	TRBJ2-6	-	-	CASRGASGANVLTF	TGTGCCAGCAGGGGGGCCTCTGGGGCCAACGTCCTGACTTTC
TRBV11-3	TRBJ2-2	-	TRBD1	CATSQGQGNTGELFF	TGTGCCACCTCCCAGGGACAGGGTAACACCGGGGAGCTGTTTTTT
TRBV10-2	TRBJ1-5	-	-	CASSEFPPKTYNQPQHF	TGCGCCAGCAGTGAGTTCCCCCCGAAAACTTACAATCAGCCCCAGCATTTT
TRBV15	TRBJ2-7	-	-	CATSRGGGAEEQYF	TGTGCCACCAGCAGAGGCGGAGGGGCCGAAGAGCAGTACTTC
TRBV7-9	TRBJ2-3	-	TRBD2	CASRSGGSDTQYF	TGTGCCAGCAGGTCGGGGGGGTCAGATACGCAGTATTTT
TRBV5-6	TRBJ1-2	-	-	CASSLLGRERANYGYTF	TGTGCCAGCAGCTTGTTGGGCAGGGAAAGGGCTAACTATGGCTACACCTTC
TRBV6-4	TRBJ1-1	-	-	CASRYRENTEAFF	TGTGCCAGCAGGTACAGGGAGAACACTGAAGCTTTCTTT
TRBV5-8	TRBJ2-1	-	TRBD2	CASSLELAGGEQFF	TGTGCCAGCAGCTTGGAACTAGCGGGAGGTGAGCAGTTCTTC